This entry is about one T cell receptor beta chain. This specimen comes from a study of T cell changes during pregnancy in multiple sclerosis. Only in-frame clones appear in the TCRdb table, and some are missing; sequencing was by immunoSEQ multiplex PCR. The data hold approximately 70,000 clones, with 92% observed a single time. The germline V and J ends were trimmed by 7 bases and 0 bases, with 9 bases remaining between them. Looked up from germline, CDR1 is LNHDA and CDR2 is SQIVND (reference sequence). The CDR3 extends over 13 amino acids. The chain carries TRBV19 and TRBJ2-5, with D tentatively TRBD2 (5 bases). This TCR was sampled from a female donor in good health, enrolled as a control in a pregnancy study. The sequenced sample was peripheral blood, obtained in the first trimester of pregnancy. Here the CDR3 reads CASKADHQETQYF. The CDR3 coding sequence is TGTGCCAGTAAAGCGGACCACCAAGAGACCCAGTACTTC. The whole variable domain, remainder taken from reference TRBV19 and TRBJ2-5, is DGGITQSPKYLFRKEGQNVTLSCEQNLNHDAMYWYRQDPGQGLRLIYYSQIVNDFQKGDIAEGYSVSREKKESFPLTVTSAQKNPTAFYLCASKADHQETQYFGPGTRLLVL.